The 11 T cell receptor beta chains presented below share a single source sample, sequenced in a study of human T cells and chemical hapten exposure. The time point here: healthy volunteer bleed at 2 weeks. The template was total RNA from unfractionated whole blood. TCRdb redid the calling of the RACE reads with MiXCR, one entry per CDR3 protein. The table lists roughly 130,000 distinct CDR3 sequences, around 8.3% of them singletons. Specimen: whole blood. These receptors originate from a male donor in good health. Some clones in this sample may be carry-over from other donors' samples.

The V call is TRBV20-1, the J call TRBJ2-1, with a weak D call TRBD2 (6 bases). The germline V and J ends were trimmed by 8 bases and 4 bases, with 18 bases remaining between them. In germline, CDR1 is DFQATT, CDR2 SNEGSKA (reference sequence). This CDR3 is built from 14 residues. The CDR3 loop is CSPDYATIYNEQFF. The CDR3 DNA is TGCAGTCCGGACTACGCGACTATATACAATGAGCAGTTCTTC.

The chain has TRBV6-5 and TRBJ2-3; a possible D gene is TRBD2 (6 bases). V lost 2 bases to trimming and J lost 1 base, with 10 bases between them. The germline V gene encodes CDR1 MNHEY and CDR2 SVGAGI. The CDR3 runs 15 residues. This CDR3 is CASSYTGGRTDTQYF. In DNA form, the CDR3 reads TGTGCCAGCAGTTACACTGGAGGGCGCACAGATACGCAGTATTTT.

The V call is TRBV10-3, the J call TRBJ2-5; 7 nucleotides align to TRBD1. The CDR3 runs 15 residues. V lost 3 bases to trimming and J lost 5 bases; unmatched junction nucleotides: 9. CDR1 and CDR2 (germline): ENHRY, SYGVKD. As DNA, the CDR3 is TGTGCCATCAGTGACCAGGGGGACCTGGCTGAGACCCAGTACTTC. It yields the protein CAISDQGDLAETQYF.

This clonotype was counted between two and nine times. J is TRBJ2-1 and V is TRBV7-9; no clear D. The CDR3 consists of 11 residues. The V gene lost 4 bases and the J gene lost 9 bases, with 7 bases spanning the gap. The germline gives CDR1 SEHNR, CDR2 FQNEAQ (reference sequence). The CDR3 region has the DNA TGTGCCAGCAGCTCCCGCTCTGAGCAGTTCTTC. Translated: CASSSRSEQFF.

CDR3 nucleotide sequence: TGCGCCAGCAGCCAAGATTGGAGCGGGGCACAAGAGACCCAGTACTTC. The encoded protein is CASSQDWSGAQETQYF. V usage is TRBV4-3 and J usage is TRBJ2-5; 7 bases agree with TRBD2. V shed 0 bases, J shed 2 bases, and the junction held 6 bases outside the gene matches. The length of the CDR3 is 16 residues. CDR1 and CDR2 from the germline V gene are LGHNA and YSLEER.

The DNA of the CDR3 is TGTGCCAGCAGCTTCGGACTAGCGGCACAAGAGACCCAGTACTTC. Its protein product is CASSFGLAAQETQYF. The V call is TRBV7-9, the J call TRBJ2-5, with TRBD2 matching over 10 bases. The germline V gene has CDR1 SEHNR and CDR2 FQNEAQ (reference sequence). V shed 3 bases and J 2 bases; nucleotides not matched to a gene: 3. This CDR3 comprises 15 residues.

This sequence joins TRBV5-1 and TRBJ1-4, with TRBD1 as a possible D gene (5 bases). V lost 2 bases and J lost 8, with 13 bases in between. Germline CDR1 SGHRS, CDR2 YFSETQ. The CDR3 length is 14 residues. CDR3 sequence: CASSFRGSSEKLFF. DNA for the CDR3: TGCGCCAGCAGCTTCCGGGGGTCAAGCGAAAAACTGTTTTTT.

This clonotype was found a few times. The chain joins TRBV7-9 to TRBJ2-3, with D possibly TRBD1 on 6 matching bases. The CDR3 spans 16 residues. Trimming took 3 bases from V and 0 from J, leaving 13 bases between them. Germline assignment: CDR1 SEHNR and CDR2 FQNEAQ (reference sequence). CDR3 protein: CASSFIPQGSTDTQYF. The CDR3 DNA follows: TGTGCCAGCAGCTTTATTCCCCAGGGGAGCACAGATACGCAGTATTTT.

This clonotype was counted between two and nine times. V and J are TRBV5-1 and TRBJ1-6, with TRBD1 matching over 7 bases. The germline V gene has CDR1 SGHRS and CDR2 YFSETQ. The CDR3 spans 16 residues. V shed 4 bases, J shed 9 bases, and the junction held 13 bases outside the gene matches. CDR3 amino acids: CASSQETGLIGSPLHF. The CDR3 bases are TGCGCCAGCAGCCAAGAGACAGGGCTCATTGGTTCACCCCTCCACTTT.

This clonotype was seen only a few times. V gene TRBV29-1 combines with J gene TRBJ2-6; D might be TRBD1 or TRBD2, each matching 6 bases. The CDR3 sequence is 18 residues long. The V and J ends lost 0 bases and 3 bases respectively, with 18 bases between them. CDR1 and CDR2 from the germline V gene are SQVTM and ANQGSEA. The CDR3 nucleotides read TGCAGCGTTGAAGAATGGGGGGCCCATATAGGTGGGGCCAACGTCCTGACTTTC. Residues: CSVEEWGAHIGGANVLTF. Based on the CDR3 plus reference TRBV29-1 and TRBJ2-6, the full variable domain is SAVISQKPSRDICQRGTSLTIQCQVDSQVTMMFWYRQQPGQSLTLIATANQGSEATYESGFVIDKFPISRPNLTFSTLTVSNMSPEDSSIYLCSVEEWGAHIGGANVLTFGAGSRLTVL.

This clonotype was recorded a few times. The gene calls are TRBV4-3 and TRBJ2-6; tentative D call: TRBD2 (6 bases). The germline CDR1 and CDR2 sequences are LGHNA and YSLEER. V was shortened by 5 bases and J by 9 bases, with 20 bases between the two germline ends. The CDR3 spans 16 residues. The CDR3 DNA is TGCGCCAGCAGCTTCGATCCGGGACTGATCTACAACGTCCTGACTTTC. Protein: CASSFDPGLIYNVLTF.